What follows describes a single T cell receptor beta chain. TCRdb independently ran MiXCR on the 5' RACE reads; one entry per CDR3 protein. This sample has 500,000 to 600,000 distinct CDR3 sequences, with roughly 21% found just once. Germline V gives CDR1 SGHNT, CDR2 YENEEA. The CDR3 loop spans 15 amino acids. Trimming removed 0 bases from V and 0 bases from J, with 9 bases in between. The data are from a study of identical twins. The data were also submitted as part of a second study, on T cells expressing NK-cell markers. From that study: Repertoire data for TCR beta were derived from sorted T cells (CD3+CD56+NKG2C+, CD3+CD56+NKG2C- and CD3+CD56-NKG2C+). In several experiments, an anti-gamma-delta TCR antibody restricted sorting to alpha-beta TCR T cells.

Sequencing was carried out using CD4+ T cells sorted from blood. The sequence derives from a young woman in good health. The V call is TRBV11-3, the J call TRBJ2-7; D unclear. The CDR3 loop is CASSLESLPSYEQYF. DNA for the CDR3: TGTGCCAGCAGCTTAGAGAGTCTGCCCTCCTACGAGCAGTACTTC.